This T cell receptor beta chain was retrieved from a study of response to subunit inactivated influenza vaccine. Study-wide points: Each seasonal influenza vaccination recruits few new T cells, the authors suggested.

Each CDR3 protein gets one entry after TCRdb re-called the RT-PCR reads with MiXCR. The table includes about 780,000 distinct CDR3 sequences, under 20% detected once. Points on this clonotype: Its antigen remains unknown.

Trimming pared 5 bases from V and 4 bases from J, leaving 8 bases between. This CDR3 contains 12 residues. The sequence was collected from a man in his fifties or sixties who received an inactivated influenza vaccine. The sequencing used PBMCs from blood, collected roughly 5 days after vaccination. The chain is built from TRBV12-3 or TRBV12-4 and TRBJ1-2; D remains ambiguous. CDR3 loop: CASSDNSYGYTF. The CDR3 bases are TGTGCCAGCAGTGATAACAGCTATGGCTACACCTTC.